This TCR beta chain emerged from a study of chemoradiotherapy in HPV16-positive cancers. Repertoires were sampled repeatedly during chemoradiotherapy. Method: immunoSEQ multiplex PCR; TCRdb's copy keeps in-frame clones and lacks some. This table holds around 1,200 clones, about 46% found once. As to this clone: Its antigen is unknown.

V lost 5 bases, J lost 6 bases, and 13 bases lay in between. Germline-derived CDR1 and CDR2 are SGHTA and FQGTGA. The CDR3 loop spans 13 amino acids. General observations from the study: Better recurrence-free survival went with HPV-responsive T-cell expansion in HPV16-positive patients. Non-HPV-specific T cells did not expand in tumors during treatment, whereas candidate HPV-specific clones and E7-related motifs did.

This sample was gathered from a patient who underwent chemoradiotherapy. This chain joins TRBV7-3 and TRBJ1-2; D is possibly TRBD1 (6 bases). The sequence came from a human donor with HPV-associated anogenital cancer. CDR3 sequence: CASSPVPGDGYTF. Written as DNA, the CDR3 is TGTGCCAGCAGCCCCGTACCAGGGGATGGCTACACCTTC.